The 24 T cell receptor beta chains in this list originate from one sample, sequenced in a study of beta chain features in type 1 diabetes. Overall study results and limits: People with Type 1 diabetes carried modestly yet significantly shorter TCRB CDR3s in all four CD4+ subsets.

The entirety of the isolated RNA underwent reverse transcription, so expressed TCRB transcripts were sequenced. The table came from immunoSEQ multiplex PCR; TCRdb's copy has only in-frame clones and leaves some out. The top ten hold approximately 0.021% of the sample, which has about 240,000 clones, around 13% seen once. Which antigens these TCRs recognize remains unknown. Sequences were obtained from naive CD4+ T cells from blood. These receptor sequences come from a young man with type 1 diabetes.

The chain joins TRBV18 to TRBJ1-1; possible D gene TRBD1, 6 bases. The germline CDR1 and CDR2 sequences are KGHSH and LQKENI. Trimming pared 6 bases from V and 1 base from J, leaving 9 bases between. CDR3 size: 13 residues. DNA for the CDR3: TGTGCCAGCTCTAAGGGACAGAACACTGAAGCTTTCTTT. Its protein is CASSKGQNTEAFF. Complete variable domain (other parts from reference TRBV18 and TRBJ1-1): NAGVMQNPRHLVRRRGQEARLRCSPMKGHSHVYWYRQLPEEGLKFMVYLQKENIIDESGMPKERFSAEFPKEGPSILRIQQVVRGDSAAYFCASSKGQNTEAFFGQGTRLTVV.

This clone turned up a few times. The J gene is TRBJ2-7, the V gene TRBV20-1, with a weak D call TRBD1 (6 bases). V shed 4 bases and J shed 3 bases, with 7 bases lying between them. The CDR3 sequence is 11 residues long. Germline lookup yields CDR1 DFQATT and CDR2 SNEGSKA (reference sequence). DNA of the CDR3: TGCAGTGCTACACAGGGCTACGAGCAGTACTTC. It specifies CSATQGYEQYF.

This clone has a handful of counts. CDR3 in DNA: TGTGCCAGTAGTCCTTCCCGGGCCGGAGGAACAGATACGCAGTATTTT. Its translation: CASSPSRAGGTDTQYF. The gene calls are TRBV19 and TRBJ2-3, with D possibly matching TRBD2 (5 bases). The V and J ends lost 5 bases and 3 bases respectively, with 18 bases between them. Germline lookup yields CDR1 LNHDA and CDR2 SQIVND (reference sequence). This CDR3 has 16 residues.

The V and J genes are TRBV2 and TRBJ2-3, with D tentatively TRBD2 (6 bases). Deletions cut 3 bases from V and 4 bases from J, with 11 bases between. This CDR3 spans 14 amino acids. From germline, CDR1 is SNHLY and CDR2 FYNNEI. The CDR3 DNA sequence: TGTGCCAGCAGTGAGGGGCTAGCGCCAGATACGCAGTATTTT. Its protein is CASSEGLAPDTQYF.

The genes are TRBV2 and TRBJ1-5; 9 bases map to TRBD1. V dropped 8 bases and J dropped 0; count of bases not matched to a gene: 5. CDR1 is SNHLY and CDR2 is FYNNEI in the germline V gene. The CDR3 has 15 amino acids. CDR3: CASRDRAYSNQPQHF. Here the CDR3 DNA reads TGTGCCAGCCGGGACAGGGCCTATAGCAATCAGCCCCAGCATTTT.

The V call is TRBV9, the J call TRBJ2-6; 7 bases are a match to TRBD1. The CDR3 has 19 amino acids. J lost 0 bases, V lost 0 bases, and 9 bases had no gene match. From germline, CDR1 is SGDLS and CDR2 YYNGEE. DNA for the CDR3: TGTGCCAGCAGCGTAGCTACAGGACAGGCTTTCTCTGGGGCCAACGTCCTGACTTTC. Encoded protein: CASSVATGQAFSGANVLTF.

The V call is TRBV18, the J call TRBJ1-3; 8 positions match TRBD1. CDR3 size: 14 residues. Trimming at V came to 3 bases and at J to 9 bases, leaving 7 bases not matched to a gene. Germline values: CDR1 KGHSH, CDR2 LQKENI. The CDR3 sequence: CASSPSGQGGTIYF. CDR3 in DNA: TGTGCCAGCTCACCTTCCGGACAGGGAGGCACCATATATTTT.

This chain joins TRBV7-2 and TRBJ2-2; D not certain. The CDR3 sequence is 14 residues long. V was clipped by 1 base and J by 1 base, with 4 bases between them. Per germline, CDR1 SGHTA and CDR2 FQGNSA. The CDR3 bases are TGTGCCAGCAGCTTAGGACAGAACACCGGGGAGCTGTTTTTT. It is translated as CASSLGQNTGELFF.

The chain combines TRBV30 with TRBJ2-2, with 12 bases aligning to TRBD2. Germline assignment: CDR1 GTSNPN and CDR2 SVGIG (reference sequence). The trim removed 3 bases at V and 2 bases at J, leaving 1 base unmatched. This CDR3 spans 15 amino acids. CDR3 residues: CAWRTSGSNTGELFF. CDR3 in DNA: TGTGCCTGGAGGACTAGCGGGAGTAACACCGGGGAGCTGTTTTTT.

The chain combines TRBV29-1 with TRBJ2-3; 7 nucleotides align to TRBD2. The CDR3 extends over 14 amino acids. Germline V gene sequence: CDR1 SQVTM, CDR2 ANQGSEA. Unmatched junction bases numbered 9, after V lost 6 bases and J lost 3 bases. DNA for the CDR3: TGCAGCGTAAGCTTTGCGGGAGTGACAGATACGCAGTATTTT. Translation gives CSVSFAGVTDTQYF.

This clone was seen more than once but under ten times. V is TRBV30 and J is TRBJ1-2; no firm D call. CDR1 and CDR2 (germline): GTSNPN, SVGIG (reference sequence). Between the trimmed V and J ends, which lost 1 base and 14 bases, there was a span of 17 bases. The CDR3 has 12 amino acids. The CDR3, as DNA: TGTGCCTGGAGTGCCGGTGGGCAGGTCGCTACCTTC. It specifies CAWSAGGQVATF.

This clone was detected only a few times. V is TRBV18 and J is TRBJ2-7; D is uncertain. The CDR3 sequence is 12 residues long. Trimming took 3 bases from V and 3 from J, leaving 6 bases between them. Germline V gives CDR1 KGHSH, CDR2 LQKENI. The chain's CDR3 is CASSPAGYEQYF. CDR3 nucleotides: TGTGCCAGCTCACCTGCAGGCTACGAGCAGTACTTC.

The rearrangement uses TRBV30 and TRBJ1-3, with 7 bases aligning to TRBD1. CDR1 is GTSNPN and CDR2 is SVGIG in the germline V gene (reference sequence). The CDR3 spans 14 residues. Trimming at V came to 5 bases and at J to 6 bases, leaving 10 bases not matched to a gene. The CDR3 DNA is TGTGCCTGGTCCACCGGGACAGCCCCAAACACCATATATTTT. Its translation is CAWSTGTAPNTIYF. Drawing the rest from reference TRBV30 and TRBJ1-3, the complete variable domain is SQTIHQWPATLVQPVGSPLSLECTVEGTSNPNLYWYRQAAGRGLQLLFYSVGIGQISSEVPQNLSASRPQDRQFILSSKKLLLSDSGFYLCAWSTGTAPNTIYFGEGSWLTVV.

The table lists this clone with a few counts. The chain is built from TRBV4-1 and TRBJ2-5; 9 nucleotides line up with TRBD2. V lost 1 base and J lost 2; bases outside the gene matches: 14. The CDR3 spans 19 residues. The germline V gene has CDR1 MGHRA and CDR2 YSYEKL. CDR3: CASSQAPNWVAGVQETQYF. Written as DNA, the CDR3 is TGCGCCAGCAGCCAAGCCCCCAACTGGGTAGCGGGGGTACAAGAGACCCAGTACTTC.

The chain combines TRBV30 with TRBJ1-5; weak D call: TRBD1 (5 bases). The length of the CDR3 is 13 residues. Germline CDR1 is GTSNPN and CDR2 is SVGIG (reference sequence). V lost 0 bases and J lost 8, with 11 bases in between. CDR3 sequence reads: CAWSVSWGEPQHF. The DNA of the CDR3 is TGTGCCTGGAGTGTTAGTTGGGGGGAGCCCCAGCATTTT.

In its sample, this clone was seen a few times. The V and J genes are TRBV4-2 and TRBJ2-3; D is possibly TRBD1 (5 bases). The V gene's germline CDR1 is LGHNA and CDR2 YNFKEQ. Deletions cut 4 bases from V and 2 bases from J, with 7 bases between. This CDR3 has 13 amino acids. The CDR3 nucleotides read TGTGCCAGCAGCCGGGGCCTCACAGATACGCAGTATTTT. Its translation is CASSRGLTDTQYF.

This chain uses TRBV11-3 with TRBJ2-3; tentative D call: TRBD1 (5 bases). The V and J ends lost 5 bases and 2 bases respectively, with 17 bases between them. The CDR3 has 16 residues. Germline lookup yields CDR1 SGHNT and CDR2 YENEEA. The CDR3 bases are TGTGCCAGCAGCGCCCGACAGCTCCACCTCACAGATACGCAGTATTTT. Translated: CASSARQLHLTDTQYF.

The chain employs TRBV5-1 and TRBJ1-1, with a tentative D call TRBD1 (6 bases). The CDR3 spans 13 residues. Trimming stripped 4 bases from V and 5 bases from J, with 12 bases between. The germline V gene has CDR1 SGHRS and CDR2 YFSETQ. CDR3 DNA: TGCGCCAGCAGCCATGGGGGCCGGACTGAAGCTTTCTTT. Protein sequence: CASSHGGRTEAFF.

In this sample, this clone turned up a few times. J is TRBJ1-4 and V is TRBV10-3; D gene ambiguous. The CDR3 is 15 residues long. Trimming pared 2 bases from V and 0 bases from J, leaving 7 bases between. CDR1 is ENHRY and CDR2 is SYGVKD in the germline V gene. The CDR3 here is CAISEAPSTNEKLFF. Written as DNA, the CDR3 is TGTGCCATCAGTGAGGCGCCATCAACTAATGAAAAACTGTTTTTT.

This chain uses TRBV5-4 with TRBJ1-5; no clear D. V was shortened by 1 base and J by 11 bases, with 7 bases between the two germline ends. There are 11 residues in the CDR3. Germline V CDR1 and CDR2: SGHNT, YYREEE (reference sequence). DNA of the CDR3: TGTGCCAGCAGCTTGCCGGGAGCCCAGCATTTT. As protein: CASSLPGAQHF.

The chain has TRBV9 and TRBJ1-6; D might be TRBD1 (5 bases). Germline V gene sequence: CDR1 SGDLS, CDR2 YYNGEE. The CDR3 consists of 15 residues. V gave up 4 bases and J gave up 9 bases, with 17 bases separating them. In DNA form, the CDR3 reads TGTGCCAGCAGCCCAGGGTGGGCGCGAGGTTCACCCCTCCACTTT. This sequence encodes CASSPGWARGSPLHF.

The gene calls are TRBV5-1 and TRBJ1-2; 8 bases fit TRBD1. V trimming: 5 bases; J trimming: 4 bases; junction bases outside the gene matches: 4. Germline values: CDR1 SGHRS, CDR2 YFSETQ. The CDR3 is 13 residues long. The CDR3 bases are TGCGCCAGCAGTATTACAGGGGGCTATGGCTACACCTTC. Its translation is CASSITGGYGYTF.

This sequence joins TRBV29-1 and TRBJ1-2; the match to TRBD1 covers 7 bases. Germline V gives CDR1 SQVTM, CDR2 ANQGSEA. CDR3 length: 12 residues. The V and J ends lost 7 bases and 0 bases, in that order; junction bases with no gene match: 2. This chain's CDR3 is CSADRTNYGYTF. DNA of the CDR3: TGCAGCGCGGACAGGACTAACTATGGCTACACCTTC.

V and J are TRBV4-1 and TRBJ2-3; tentative D call: TRBD1 (7 bases). The germline V gene has CDR1 MGHRA and CDR2 YSYEKL. This CDR3 region has 16 residues. Trimming took 0 bases from V and 4 from J, leaving 14 bases between them. The CDR3 spells CASSQDLRGAADTQYF. Here the CDR3 DNA reads TGCGCCAGCAGCCAAGATCTCAGGGGGGCGGCAGATACGCAGTATTTT.